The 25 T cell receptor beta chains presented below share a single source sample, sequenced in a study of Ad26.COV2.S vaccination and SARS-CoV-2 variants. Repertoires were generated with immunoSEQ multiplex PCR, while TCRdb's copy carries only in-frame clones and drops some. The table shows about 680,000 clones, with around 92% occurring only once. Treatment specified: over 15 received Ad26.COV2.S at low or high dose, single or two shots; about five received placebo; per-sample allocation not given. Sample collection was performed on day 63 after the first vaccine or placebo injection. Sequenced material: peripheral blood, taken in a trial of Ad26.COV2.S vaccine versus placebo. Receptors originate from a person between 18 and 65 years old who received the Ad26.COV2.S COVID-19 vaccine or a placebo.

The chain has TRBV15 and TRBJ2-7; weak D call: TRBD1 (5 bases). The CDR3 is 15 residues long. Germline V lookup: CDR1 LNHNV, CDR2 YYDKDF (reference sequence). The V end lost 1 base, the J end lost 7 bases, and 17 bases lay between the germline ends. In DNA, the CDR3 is TGTGCCACCAGCAGAGCTGGGGCGAGCGTAGTGGAGCAGTACTTC. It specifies CATSRAGASVVEQYF.

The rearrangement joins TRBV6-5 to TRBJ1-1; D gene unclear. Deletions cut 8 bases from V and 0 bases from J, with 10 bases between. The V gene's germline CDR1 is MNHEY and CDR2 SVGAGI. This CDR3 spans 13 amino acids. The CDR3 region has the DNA TGTGCCAGCGGACTAGCAGTGAACACTGAAGCTTTCTTT. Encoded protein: CASGLAVNTEAFF.

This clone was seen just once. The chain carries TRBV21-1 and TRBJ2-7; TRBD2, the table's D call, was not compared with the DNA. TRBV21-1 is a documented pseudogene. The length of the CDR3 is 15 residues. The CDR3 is CASSRRGELIDEQYF. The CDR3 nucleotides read TGTGCCAGCAGCAGGCGGGGGGAGTTAATTGACGAGCAGTACTTC.

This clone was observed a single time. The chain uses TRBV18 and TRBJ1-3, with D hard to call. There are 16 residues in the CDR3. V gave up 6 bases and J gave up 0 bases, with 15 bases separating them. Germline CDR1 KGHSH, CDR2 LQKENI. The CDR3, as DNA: TGTGCCAGCTCGCCCCCCGGCAGAATCTCTGGAAACACCATATATTTT. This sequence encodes CASSPPGRISGNTIYF.

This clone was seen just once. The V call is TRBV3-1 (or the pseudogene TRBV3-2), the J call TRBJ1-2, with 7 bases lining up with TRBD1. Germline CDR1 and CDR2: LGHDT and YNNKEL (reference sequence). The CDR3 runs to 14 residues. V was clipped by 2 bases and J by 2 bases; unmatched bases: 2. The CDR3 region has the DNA TGTGCCAGCAGCCAATCGGGACAGAACTATGGCTACACCTTC. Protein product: CASSQSGQNYGYTF.

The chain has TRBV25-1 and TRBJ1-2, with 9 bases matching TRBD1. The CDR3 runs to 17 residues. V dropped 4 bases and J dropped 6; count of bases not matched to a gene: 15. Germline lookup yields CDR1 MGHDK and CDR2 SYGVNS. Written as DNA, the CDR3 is TGTGCCAGCAGTGTACACACCACAGGGGGCCCCCGGGATGGCTACACCTTC. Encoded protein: CASSVHTTGGPRDGYTF.

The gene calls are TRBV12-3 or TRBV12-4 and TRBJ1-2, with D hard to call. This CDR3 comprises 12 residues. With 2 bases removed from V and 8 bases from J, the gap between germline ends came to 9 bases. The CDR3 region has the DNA TGTGCCAGCAGTTTACTGGGAAACGGCTACACCTTC. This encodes CASSLLGNGYTF.

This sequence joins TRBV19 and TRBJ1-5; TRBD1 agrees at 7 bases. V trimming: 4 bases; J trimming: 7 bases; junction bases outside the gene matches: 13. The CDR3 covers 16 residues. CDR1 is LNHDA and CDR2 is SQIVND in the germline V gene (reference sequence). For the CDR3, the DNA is TGTGCCAGTAGTAGGGGGGAAACAGGGGCGAGGCAGCCCCAGCATTTT. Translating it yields CASSRGETGARQPQHF.

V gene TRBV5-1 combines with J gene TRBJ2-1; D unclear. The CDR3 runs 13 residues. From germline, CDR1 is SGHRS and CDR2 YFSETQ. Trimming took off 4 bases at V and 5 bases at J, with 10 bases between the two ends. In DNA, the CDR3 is TGCGCCAGCAGCCCGCATCCGGACAATGAGCAGTTCTTC. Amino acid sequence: CASSPHPDNEQFF.

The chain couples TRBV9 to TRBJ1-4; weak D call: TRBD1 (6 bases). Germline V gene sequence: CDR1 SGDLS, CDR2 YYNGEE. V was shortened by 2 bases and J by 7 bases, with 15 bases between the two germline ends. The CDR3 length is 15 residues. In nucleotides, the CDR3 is TGTGCCAGCAGCGTCGGACTCGAAGGGGGTGAAAAACTGTTTTTT. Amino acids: CASSVGLEGGEKLFF. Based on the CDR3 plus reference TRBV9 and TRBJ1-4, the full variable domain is DSGVTQTPKHLITATGQRVTLRCSPRSGDLSVYWYQQSLDQGLQFLIQYYNGEERAKGNILERFSAQQFPDLHSELNLSSLELGDSALYFCASSVGLEGGEKLFFGSGTQLSVL.

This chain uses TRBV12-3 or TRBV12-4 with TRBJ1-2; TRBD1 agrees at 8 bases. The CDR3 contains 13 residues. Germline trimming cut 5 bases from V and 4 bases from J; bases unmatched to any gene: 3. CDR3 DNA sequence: TGTGCCAGCAGTCTTACAGGGGGCTATGGCTACACCTTC. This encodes CASSLTGGYGYTF.

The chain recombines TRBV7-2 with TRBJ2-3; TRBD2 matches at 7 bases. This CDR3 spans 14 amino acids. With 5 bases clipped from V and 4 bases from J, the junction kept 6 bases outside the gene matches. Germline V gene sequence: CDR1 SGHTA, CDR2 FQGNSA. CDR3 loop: CASSPRGGPDTQYF. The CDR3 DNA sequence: TGTGCCAGCAGCCCCCGGGGAGGGCCAGATACGCAGTATTTT.

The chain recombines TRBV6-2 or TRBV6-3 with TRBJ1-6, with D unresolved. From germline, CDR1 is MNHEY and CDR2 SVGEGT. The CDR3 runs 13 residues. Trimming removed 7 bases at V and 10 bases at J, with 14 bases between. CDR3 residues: CASTPGFGSPLHF. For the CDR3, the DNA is TGTGCCAGCACCCCGGGGTTTGGATCACCCCTCCACTTT.

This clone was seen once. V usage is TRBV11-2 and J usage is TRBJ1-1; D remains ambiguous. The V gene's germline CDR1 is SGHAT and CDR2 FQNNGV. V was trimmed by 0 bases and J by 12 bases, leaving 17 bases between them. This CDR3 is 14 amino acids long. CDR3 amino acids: CASSLDWPLTAPFF. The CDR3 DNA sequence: TGTGCCAGCAGCTTAGATTGGCCTCTCACGGCACCTTTCTTT. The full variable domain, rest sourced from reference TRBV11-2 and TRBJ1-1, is EAGVAQSPRYKIIEKRQSVAFWCNPISGHATLYWYQQILGQGPKLLIQFQNNGVVDDSQLPKDRFSAERLKGVDSTLKIQPAKLEDSAVYLCASSLDWPLTAPFFGQGTRLTVV.

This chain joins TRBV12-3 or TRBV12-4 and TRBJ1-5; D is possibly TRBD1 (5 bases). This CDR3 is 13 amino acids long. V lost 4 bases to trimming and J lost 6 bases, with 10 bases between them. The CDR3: CASSWGTGQPQHF. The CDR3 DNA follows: TGTGCCAGCAGTTGGGGGACTGGTCAGCCCCAGCATTTT.

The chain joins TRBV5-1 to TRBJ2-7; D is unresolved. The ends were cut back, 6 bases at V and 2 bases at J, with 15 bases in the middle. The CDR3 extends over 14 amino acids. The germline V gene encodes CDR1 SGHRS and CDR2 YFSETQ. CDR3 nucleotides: TGCGCCAGCACCACCCGGACCGCTACCTACGAGCAGTACTTC. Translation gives CASTTRTATYEQYF.

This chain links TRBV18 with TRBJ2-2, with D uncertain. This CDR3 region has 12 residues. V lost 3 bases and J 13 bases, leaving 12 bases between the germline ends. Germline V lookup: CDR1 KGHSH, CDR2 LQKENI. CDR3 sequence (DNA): TGTGCCAGCTCACCGGGCGGATTGGGGCTGTTTTTT. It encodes CASSPGGLGLFF.

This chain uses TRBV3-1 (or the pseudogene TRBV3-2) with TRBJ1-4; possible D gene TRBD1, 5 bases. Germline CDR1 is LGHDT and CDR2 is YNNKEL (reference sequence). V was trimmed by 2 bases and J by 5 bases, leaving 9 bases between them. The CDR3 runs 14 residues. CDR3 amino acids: CASSQWGKNEKLFF. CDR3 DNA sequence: TGTGCCAGCAGCCAATGGGGGAAGAATGAAAAACTGTTTTTT.

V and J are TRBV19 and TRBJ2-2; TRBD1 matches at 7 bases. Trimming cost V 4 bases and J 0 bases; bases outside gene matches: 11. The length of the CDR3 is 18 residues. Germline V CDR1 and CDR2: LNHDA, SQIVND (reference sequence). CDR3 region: CASSSRQGVRSNTGELFF. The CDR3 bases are TGTGCCAGTAGTAGCCGGCAGGGGGTCCGATCGAACACCGGGGAGCTGTTTTTT.

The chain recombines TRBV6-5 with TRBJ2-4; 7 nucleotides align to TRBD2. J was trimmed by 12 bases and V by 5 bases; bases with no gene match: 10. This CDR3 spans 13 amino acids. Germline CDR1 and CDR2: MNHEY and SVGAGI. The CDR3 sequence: CASSPYGGWSQYF. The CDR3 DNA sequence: TGTGCCAGCAGTCCGTACGGGGGGTGGAGTCAGTACTTC.

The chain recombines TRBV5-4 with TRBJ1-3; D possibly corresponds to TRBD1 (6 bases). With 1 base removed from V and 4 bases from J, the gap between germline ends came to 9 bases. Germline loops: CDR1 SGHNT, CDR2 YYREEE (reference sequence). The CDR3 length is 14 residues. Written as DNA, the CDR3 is TGTGCCAGCAGCTTGCGGCAGGGGGGAAACACCATATATTTT. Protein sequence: CASSLRQGGNTIYF.

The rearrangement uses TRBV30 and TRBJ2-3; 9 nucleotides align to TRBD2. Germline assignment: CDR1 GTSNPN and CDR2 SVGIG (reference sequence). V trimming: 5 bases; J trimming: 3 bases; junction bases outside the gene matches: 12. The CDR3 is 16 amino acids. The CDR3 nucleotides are TGTGCCTGGGACCACGGGGCGGGAGGGCCGACAGATACGCAGTATTTT. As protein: CAWDHGAGGPTDTQYF.

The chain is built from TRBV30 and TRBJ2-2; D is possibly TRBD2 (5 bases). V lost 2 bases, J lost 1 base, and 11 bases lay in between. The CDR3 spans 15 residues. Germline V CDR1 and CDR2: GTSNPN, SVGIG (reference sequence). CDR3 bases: TGTGCCTGGAGTAAAGGACTCCTGAACACCGGGGAGCTGTTTTTT. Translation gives CAWSKGLLNTGELFF.

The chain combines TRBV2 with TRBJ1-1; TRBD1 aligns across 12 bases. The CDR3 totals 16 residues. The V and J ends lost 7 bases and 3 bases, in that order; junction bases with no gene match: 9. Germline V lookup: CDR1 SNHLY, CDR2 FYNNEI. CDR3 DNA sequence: TGTGCCAGCATCCCGGGACAGGGGGCAGGGGACACTGAAGCTTTCTTT. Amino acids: CASIPGQGAGDTEAFF.

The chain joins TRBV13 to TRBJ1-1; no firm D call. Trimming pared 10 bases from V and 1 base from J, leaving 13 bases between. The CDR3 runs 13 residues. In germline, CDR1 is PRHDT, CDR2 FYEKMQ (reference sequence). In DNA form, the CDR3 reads TGTGCCATGCTAAGCGCCCCGAACACTGAAGCTTTCTTT. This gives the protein CAMLSAPNTEAFF.